A single sample is the source of the 5 T cell receptor beta chains below, sequenced in a study of cytotoxic CD8 clonotypes in ibrutinib-treated CLL (dated by TCRdb to the early 2020s). Reading the label with the study, this specimen's time point is: 20 to 25 months on ibrutinib. Receptors were amplified or captured by the immunoSEQ multiplex PCR assay. TCRdb stores this immuneACCESS table with in-frame sequences only. Part of the clones is absent; in the studies checked, under half of the shortfall reflects unresolved V genes, and no reason is known for the rest. Within this sample are about 180,000 clones, with approximately 80% of them counted one time only. The ten biggest clones cover roughly 4.6% of the sample. The sequencing used PBMCs, collected after 24 months of ibrutinib treatment. Every receptor here comes from a human donor with chronic lymphocytic leukemia.

The gene calls are TRBV29-1 and TRBJ2-2, with D possibly matching TRBD1 (6 bases). V lost 8 bases and J lost 2, with 9 bases in between. The CDR3 runs to 12 residues. Germline values: CDR1 SQVTM, CDR2 ANQGSEA. CDR3 coding DNA: TGCAGCCACAGGGAAAACACCGGGGAGCTGTTTTTT. Amino acid sequence: CSHRENTGELFF.

Only a few counts were recorded for this clone. The gene calls are TRBV28 and TRBJ2-7; 7 bases match TRBD1. CDR3 length: 15 residues. V was clipped by 6 bases and J by 1 base; unmatched bases: 9. The germline CDR1 and CDR2 sequences are MDHEN and SYDVKM. The CDR3 reads CASSRAVGQSYEQYF. In DNA form, the CDR3 reads TGTGCCAGCAGCCGCGCCGTGGGACAGTCCTACGAGCAGTACTTC.

The chain joins TRBV6-1 to TRBJ2-5; a possible D gene is TRBD2 (6 bases). Germline V lookup: CDR1 MNHNS, CDR2 SASEGT. This CDR3 spans 13 amino acids. The V end lost 5 bases, the J end lost 4 bases, and 11 bases lay between the germline ends. The CDR3 bases are TGTGCCAGCAGTTATTTGCGGGGAGAGACCCAGTACTTC. This translates into CASSYLRGETQYF.

The V call is TRBV5-1, the J call TRBJ1-3; TRBD1 aligns across 7 bases. With 3 bases clipped from V and 4 bases from J, the junction kept 1 base outside the gene matches. The CDR3 has 13 amino acids. CDR1 is SGHRS and CDR2 is YFSETQ in the germline V gene. CDR3: CASSSTGGNTIYF. The CDR3 DNA is TGCGCCAGCAGCTCGACAGGGGGAAACACCATATATTTT.

The chain links TRBV28 to TRBJ2-7; D is possibly TRBD1 or TRBD2 (7 bases each). Germline V lookup: CDR1 MDHEN, CDR2 SYDVKM. With 10 bases removed from V and 1 base from J, the gap between germline ends came to 14 bases. CDR3 length equals 13 residues. The CDR3 loop is CATRGGESYEQYF. The DNA for the CDR3 is TGTGCCACCAGGGGGGGCGAGTCCTACGAGCAGTACTTC. The whole variable domain, filled in from reference TRBV28 and TRBJ2-7, reads DVKVTQSSRYLVKRTGEKVFLECVQDMDHENMFWYRQDPGLGLRLIYFSYDVKMKEKGDIPEGYSVSREKKERFSLILESASTNQTSMYLCATRGGESYEQYFGPGTRLTVT.